A selection of T cell receptor beta chains follows, all from one sample in a study of blood T cell repertoires in COVID-19. This table comes from immunoSEQ multiplex PCR, and its TCRdb copy is limited to in-frame clones, with some not included. This sample has about 230,000 clones, with 80% to 90% found just once. Sequences were obtained from peripheral blood. The receptors stem from a woman over 75 with COVID-19, enrolled during active disease. The CDR3 runs from the conserved cysteine through the conserved F or W. The order of the fields is clone size, D gene, V gene, J gene, CDR3 length, CDR3 DNA, CDR3 protein. D genes are given only for firm matches. Where a row states a size, it is once, few, many or the class of an expanded clone; other rows omit it.

NA	TRBD2	TRBV20-1	TRBJ2-7	11	TGCAGTGCCAAGACTAGCGGCGAGCAGTACTTC	CSAKTSGEQYF
NA	NA	TRBV7-3	TRBJ2-3	14	TGTGCCAGCAGCCCGGGGACTGTATCAGATACGCAGTATTTT	CASSPGTVSDTQYF
NA	NA	TRBV5-1	TRBJ1-5	15	TGCGCCAGCAGCTTAGACGGGGATAGCAATCAGCCCCAGCATTTT	CASSLDGDSNQPQHF
NA	NA	TRBV30	TRBJ1-1	12	TGTGCCTGGAGTGGGAGGGCCACTGAAGCTTTCTTT	CAWSGRATEAFF
once	NA	TRBV7-9	TRBJ1-3	14	TGTGCCAGCAGCTTACGGGACTCTGGAAACACCATATATTTT	CASSLRDSGNTIYF
NA	TRBD1	TRBV10-2	TRBJ1-5	17	TGCGCCAGCAGTGAGTCGACTCGGTGGGACAGCAAGCAGCCCCAGCATTTT	CASSESTRWDSKQPQHF
NA	TRBD1	TRBV2	TRBJ1-1	11	TGTGCCAGCAGCGGACAGGGGGGAGCTTTCTTT	CASSGQGGAFF
NA	TRBD2	TRBV6-2/TRBV6-3	TRBJ2-2	17	TGTGCCAGCAGTTACTCGGCAATAGCGGGAAACACCGGGGAGCTGTTTTTT	CASSYSAIAGNTGELFF
NA	TRBD1	TRBV19	TRBJ1-2	18	TGTGCCAGTAGTCCCGTCGGACAGGGGGCGGCCACCGTCTATGGCTACACCTTC	CASSPVGQGAATVYGYTF
NA	TRBD1	TRBV6-4	TRBJ1-5	15	TGTGCCAGCAGTGACTTACAGGGGTATTCTCAGCCCCAGCATTTT	CASSDLQGYSQPQHF
NA	TRBD2	TRBV5-4	TRBJ2-3	15	TGTGCCAGCAGCTTTGCTAGCGGTAGCACAGATACGCAGTATTTT	CASSFASGSTDTQYF
NA	TRBD2	TRBV4-2	TRBJ2-1	14	TGTGCCAGCAGCCAAGATCCGACTAGCTATGAGCAGTTCTTC	CASSQDPTSYEQFF
NA	NA	TRBV9	TRBJ1-1	13	TGTGCCAGCAGCGGCGGGATGAACACTGAAGCTTTCTTT	CASSGGMNTEAFF
NA	NA	TRBV10-3	TRBJ1-1	13	TGTGCCATCAGTCCAAGTCCCGAGGGAGGCGCTTTCTTT	CAISPSPEGGAFF
NA	NA	TRBV4-3	TRBJ1-1	15	TGCGCCAGCAGCCAAGATAGCCTGCTGGCCACTGAAGCTTTCTTT	CASSQDSLLATEAFF
NA	TRBD2	TRBV6-2/TRBV6-3	TRBJ2-7	18	TGTGCCAGCAGCCGTATCTCTAGCGGCCAAACGAGCTCCTACGAGCAGTACTTC	CASSRISSGQTSSYEQYF
NA	NA	TRBV6-2/TRBV6-3	TRBJ1-6	14	TGTGCCAGCAGTTCCCCGAGCCGCTTTTCACCCCTCCACTTT	CASSSPSRFSPLHF
NA	TRBD2	TRBV7-2	TRBJ2-1	15	TGTGCCAGCAGCTTTACTAGCGGGACGTACAATGAGCAGTTCTTC	CASSFTSGTYNEQFF
NA	NA	TRBV11-2	TRBJ2-7	13	TGTGCCAGCAGCTCCTGGGCCTCCTACGAGCAGTACTTC	CASSSWASYEQYF
NA	NA	TRBV5-1	TRBJ2-7	15	TGCGCCAGCAGCTTAGGGGACTCACAAGACTACGAGCAGTACTTC	CASSLGDSQDYEQYF
NA	TRBD1	TRBV4-1	TRBJ1-6	16	TGCGCCAGCAGCCATCCTACCCGGGACAGGGGTTCACCCCTCCACTTT	CASSHPTRDRGSPLHF
NA	TRBD1	TRBV15	TRBJ1-1	16	TGTGCCACCACCAAAGGACAGGGAGGATTTAGCACTGAAGCTTTCTTT	CATTKGQGGFSTEAFF
NA	NA	TRBV13	TRBJ2-6	17	TGTGCCAGCAGCCTAGACAGGCGACTCAGCGGGGCCAACGTCCTGACTTTC	CASSLDRRLSGANVLTF
once	NA	TRBV7-8	TRBJ1-1	15	TGTGCCAGCAGCCAACGGACAGATACGAACACTGAAGCTTTCTTT	CASSQRTDTNTEAFF
NA	TRBD1	TRBV5-1	TRBJ2-6	14	TGCGCCAGCAGCGTCGACAGGGGCGACAACGTCCTGACTTTC	CASSVDRGDNVLTF
NA	TRBD1	TRBV7-3	TRBJ2-1	15	TGTGCCAGCAGCATGGGACAGGGGATAGGGAATGAGCAGTTCTTC	CASSMGQGIGNEQFF
NA	TRBD1	TRBV7-9	TRBJ1-1	15	TGTGCCAGCAGCTTAGCGACAGGGACGAACACTGAAGCTTTCTTT	CASSLATGTNTEAFF
NA	NA	TRBV18	TRBJ2-4	16	TGTGCCAGCTCACCACCGGTCTCGGGGGCCAAAAACATTCAGTACTTC	CASSPPVSGAKNIQYF
NA	NA	TRBV18	TRBJ2-2	14	TGTGCCAGCTCGACGGGGTTTGACACCGGGGAGCTGTTTTTT	CASSTGFDTGELFF
NA	TRBD2	TRBV6-5	TRBJ2-7	15	TGTGCCAGCACCTCTCGGACTAGCGGGAGGAACGAGCAGTACTTC	CASTSRTSGRNEQYF
once	NA	TRBV10-3	TRBJ1-2	14	TGTGCCATCAGTGATCTGCAGGGTACCTATGGCTACACCTTC	CAISDLQGTYGYTF
few	TRBD1	TRBV9	TRBJ1-6	16	TGTGCCAGCAGCGTAGATGCTGGGACAGACTTCGCGGCCCTCCACTTT	CASSVDAGTDFAALHF
NA	TRBD1	TRBV2	TRBJ2-3	14	TGTGCCAGCAGGGGACAGGGGGGCACAGATACGCAGTATTTT	CASRGQGGTDTQYF
once	NA	TRBV30	TRBJ2-5	12	TGTGCCTGGGGACAGACCCACCAGGCCCAGTACTTC	CAWGQTHQAQYF
few	NA	TRBV5-8	TRBJ1-1	14	TGTGCCAGCAGCTTCCGCGGGGAGAATGGTGAAGCTTTCTTT	CASSFRGENGEAFF
NA	NA	TRBV7-9	TRBJ1-2	13	TGTGCCAGCAGCTCGGGGTCACCGTGGAGCTACACCTTC	CASSSGSPWSYTF